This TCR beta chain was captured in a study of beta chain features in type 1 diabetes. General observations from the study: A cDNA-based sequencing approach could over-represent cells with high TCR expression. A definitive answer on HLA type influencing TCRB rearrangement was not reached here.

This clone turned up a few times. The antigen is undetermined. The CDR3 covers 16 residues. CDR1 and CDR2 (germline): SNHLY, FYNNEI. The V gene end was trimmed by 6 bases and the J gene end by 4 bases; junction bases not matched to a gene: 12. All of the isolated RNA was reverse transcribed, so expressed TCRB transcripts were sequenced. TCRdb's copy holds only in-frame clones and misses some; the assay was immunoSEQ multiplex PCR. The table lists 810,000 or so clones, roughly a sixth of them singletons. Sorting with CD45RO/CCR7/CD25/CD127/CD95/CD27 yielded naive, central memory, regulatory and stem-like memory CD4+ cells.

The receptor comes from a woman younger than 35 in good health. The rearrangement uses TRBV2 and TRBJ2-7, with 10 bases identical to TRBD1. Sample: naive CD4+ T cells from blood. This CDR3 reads CASSENPWDRGYEQYF. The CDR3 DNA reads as TGTGCCAGCAGCGAGAATCCCTGGGACAGGGGTTACGAGCAGTACTTC.